These 29 T cell receptor beta chains originate from one sample sequenced in a study of early T cells in non-severe SARS-CoV-2 infection. TCRdb redid the calling of the 5' RACE reads with MiXCR, one entry per CDR3 protein. Among approximately 31,000 distinct CDR3 sequences listed, 6.6% were seen once. The specimen sequenced was whole blood. These receptor sequences come from an adult who was a healthcare worker with PCR-confirmed SARS-CoV-2 infection or an uninfected control (not recorded which).

This clonotype was detected ten times or more. The V and J genes are TRBV25-1 and TRBJ1-2; a weak D match, TRBD1 (5 bases). Trimming took 0 bases from V and 6 from J, leaving 14 bases between them. The CDR3 contains 15 residues. From germline, CDR1 is MGHDK and CDR2 SYGVNS. The CDR3 loop is CASSEYLTRGNGYTF. The CDR3 DNA is TGTGCCAGCAGTGAATACCTCACGCGGGGCAATGGCTACACCTTC.

This clonotype was seen at least ten times. The V call is TRBV7-6, the J call TRBJ1-4; TRBD1 agrees at 8 bases. V was clipped by 4 bases and J by 0 bases; unmatched bases: 7. The CDR3 extends over 17 amino acids. Germline V gene data show CDR1 as SGHVS and CDR2 as FNYEAQ. The CDR3: CASSSRTGRATNEKLFF. The CDR3 DNA reads as TGTGCCAGCAGCTCCCGGACAGGGAGGGCAACTAATGAAAAACTGTTTTTT.

This clonotype occurred many times. V is TRBV29-1 and J is TRBJ2-1; D gene uncertain. Germline V CDR1 and CDR2: SQVTM, ANQGSEA. The V and J ends lost 5 bases and 7 bases respectively, with 18 bases between them. CDR3 length: 14 amino acids. DNA of the CDR3: TGCAGCGTTCCCCGATGGCAGGACCTAAATGAGCAGTTCTTC. Translation: CSVPRWQDLNEQFF.

J is TRBJ2-2 and V is TRBV20-1; D gene uncertain. The CDR3 is made up of 12 amino acids. Germline V CDR1 and CDR2: DFQATT, SNEGSKA (reference sequence). The V end was cut by 5 bases, the J end by 1 base, with 5 bases between. For the CDR3, the DNA is TGCAGTGCTGCCCAGAACACCGGGGAGCTGTTTTTT. Translated, it gives CSAAQNTGELFF.

This clonotype was recorded many times. The V gene is TRBV6-5, the J gene TRBJ1-2; D is possibly TRBD1 (6 bases). The V end lost 3 bases, the J end lost 4 bases, and 21 bases lay between the germline ends. The germline CDR1 and CDR2 sequences are MNHEY and SVGAGI. The CDR3 sequence is 17 residues long. CDR3 amino acids: CASSYGTGSPSAYGYTF. The CDR3 region has the DNA TGTGCCAGCAGTTATGGAACAGGGTCTCCTAGTGCCTATGGCTACACCTTC.

This clonotype was seen a few times. The chain is built from TRBV20-1 and TRBJ2-7; 7 nucleotides match TRBD1. Germline trimming cut 3 bases from V and 0 bases from J; bases unmatched to any gene: 5. The CDR3 runs 14 residues. CDR1 and CDR2 from the germline V gene are DFQATT and SNEGSKA (reference sequence). The CDR3 loop is CSARAGQASYEQYF. DNA of the CDR3: TGCAGTGCTAGGGCAGGACAGGCCTCCTACGAGCAGTACTTC.

There are many counts of this clonotype. The CDR3 nucleotides read TGTGCCAGCAGTGGGACCAGCCCGGTCTATGGCTACACCTTC. It is translated as CASSGTSPVYGYTF. J is TRBJ1-2 and V is TRBV2; D remains unclear. Looked up from germline, CDR1 is SNHLY and CDR2 is FYNNEI. The ends were cut back, 4 bases at V and 4 bases at J, with 13 bases in the middle. The CDR3 spans 14 residues. Complete variable domain (other parts from reference TRBV2 and TRBJ1-2): EPEVTQTPSHQVTQMGQEVILRCVPISNHLYFYWYRQILGQKVEFLVSFYNNEISEKSEIFDDQFSVERPDGSNFTLKIRSTKLEDSAMYFCASSGTSPVYGYTFGSGTRLTVV.

This clonotype was seen at least ten times. The V call is TRBV5-4, the J call TRBJ1-5, with TRBD1 as a possible D gene (6 bases). With 2 bases removed from V and 0 bases from J, the gap between germline ends came to 9 bases. Germline V gene lookup returns CDR1 SGHNT and CDR2 YYREEE (reference sequence). The CDR3 is made up of 15 amino acids. The CDR3 region has the DNA TGTGCCAGCAGCTTAGGGGGGGCTAGCAATCAGCCCCAGCATTTT. Residues: CASSLGGASNQPQHF.

This sequence joins TRBV12-3 or TRBV12-4 and TRBJ2-1; D remains unclear. This CDR3 has 14 residues. V was cut by 7 bases and J by 2 bases, with 12 bases left in between. The DNA of the CDR3 is TGTGCCAGCACTCCTGACTCGACCTACAATGAGCAGTTCTTC. Its protein product is CASTPDSTYNEQFF.

This clonotype was seen ten or more times. The genes are TRBV29-1 and TRBJ2-1, with 12 bases fitting TRBD2. Germline assignment: CDR1 SQVTM and CDR2 ANQGSEA. V lost 6 bases, J lost 1 base, and 7 bases stayed unmatched. The CDR3 sequence is 16 residues long. CDR3 DNA: TGCAGCGTCGGACTAGCGGGACCCGAGTCCTACAATGAGCAGTTCTTC. Protein sequence: CSVGLAGPESYNEQFF.

This clonotype was picked up many times. V usage is TRBV29-1 and J usage is TRBJ1-5; D perhaps matches TRBD1 (5 bases). The V end was cut by 4 bases, the J end by 4 bases, with 11 bases between. CDR3 length: 13 amino acids. Germline V gene data show CDR1 as SQVTM and CDR2 as ANQGSEA. CDR3 amino acids: CSVALGVNQPQHF. CDR3 bases: TGCAGCGTTGCCTTGGGGGTTAATCAGCCCCAGCATTTT.

This clonotype was detected many times. The chain carries TRBV24-1 and TRBJ2-1; D is unclear. Germline CDR1 is KGHDR and CDR2 is SFDVKD. V was pared by 2 bases and J by 12 bases, with 16 bases between. CDR3 size: 14 residues. DNA of the CDR3: TGTGCCACCAGTGATTCCGTTTTGGGGATGGGGCAGTTCTTC. Translating gives CATSDSVLGMGQFF.

This clonotype showed up many times. J is TRBJ2-3 and V is TRBV20-1; D ambiguous. V was clipped by 6 bases and J by 5 bases, with 9 bases between them. Per germline, CDR1 DFQATT and CDR2 SNEGSKA (reference sequence). The CDR3 consists of 11 residues. The CDR3 sequence: CSASGRDTQYF. The CDR3 DNA is TGCAGTGCATCTGGCAGAGATACGCAGTATTTT.

This clonotype was found once. This sequence joins TRBV12-3 or TRBV12-4 and TRBJ2-1; D not certain. The CDR3 covers 13 residues. The V and J ends lost 4 bases and 2 bases respectively, with 6 bases between them. CDR3 coding DNA: TGTGCCAGCAGTTCGCAGGCCTACAATGAGCAGTTCTTC. This encodes CASSSQAYNEQFF.

The sample holds many counts of this clonotype. V and J are TRBV20-1 and TRBJ2-3; 7 bases align to TRBD1. This CDR3 has 15 residues. Germline assignment: CDR1 DFQATT and CDR2 SNEGSKA (reference sequence). Trimming took 3 bases from V and 4 from J; bases not matched to a gene: 10. This chain's CDR3 is CSASRTGDKADTQYF. DNA of the CDR3: TGCAGTGCTAGCCGAACAGGGGATAAGGCAGATACGCAGTATTTT.

This clonotype showed up many times. The rearrangement joins TRBV14 to TRBJ2-3; 10 bases are shared with TRBD2. CDR3 length equals 19 residues. Germline V gene lookup returns CDR1 SGHDN and CDR2 FVKESK. The V segment lost 1 base and the J segment 2 bases; nucleotides outside the gene matches: 12. The CDR3 loop reads CASSQGVGLAATYTDTQYF. The DNA of the CDR3 is TGTGCCAGCAGCCAAGGGGTCGGACTAGCGGCTACCTACACAGATACGCAGTATTTT.

The chain has TRBV3-1 and TRBJ2-7; no clear D. CDR3 length equals 14 residues. The V gene's germline CDR1 is LGHDT and CDR2 YNNKEL (reference sequence). V was cut by 1 base and J by 0 bases, with 7 bases left in between. Written as DNA, the CDR3 is TGTGCCAGCAGCCAAGGGACGGTCTCCTACGAGCAGTACTTC. Amino acid sequence: CASSQGTVSYEQYF.

The CDR3, as DNA: TGTGCCAGCAGCACTACGGGACTACCCACAGATACGCAGTATTTT. Residues: CASSTTGLPTDTQYF. The chain carries TRBV7-6 and TRBJ2-3, with TRBD2 matching 7 bases. The CDR3 covers 15 residues. Losses at the gene ends were 5 bases for V and 2 bases for J; bases not matched to a gene: 7. Germline CDR1 SGHVS, CDR2 FNYEAQ.

This clonotype was seen at least ten times. This chain joins TRBV6-5 and TRBJ2-3; no firm D call. There are 15 residues in the CDR3. Trimming cost V 0 bases and J 1 base, with 8 bases left between them. In germline, CDR1 is MNHEY, CDR2 SVGAGI. The CDR3 sequence is CASSYSVLGTDTQYF. CDR3 DNA sequence: TGTGCCAGCAGTTACTCTGTCCTCGGCACAGATACGCAGTATTTT.

In its sample, this clonotype was seen a few times. V and J are TRBV11-3 and TRBJ2-3, with D uncertain. Trimming took off 0 bases at V and 5 bases at J, with 6 bases between the two ends. CDR1 is SGHNT, CDR2 YENEEA, per germline. The CDR3 is 13 amino acids. For the CDR3, the DNA is TGTGCCAGCAGCTTAGATTCGAGAGATACGCAGTATTTT. It yields the protein CASSLDSRDTQYF.

At least ten counts were recorded for this clonotype. The rearrangement uses TRBV27 and TRBJ2-6; weak D call: TRBD1 (5 bases). Trimming pared 0 bases from V and 0 bases from J, leaving 15 bases between. Germline loops: CDR1 MNHEY, CDR2 SMNVEV (reference sequence). The CDR3 runs 19 residues. CDR3 coding DNA: TGTGCCAGCAGTTTATCAACCCGACAGAGAGGCTCTGGGGCCAACGTCCTGACTTTC. Protein product: CASSLSTRQRGSGANVLTF.

This clonotype has a count of ten or more. The chain is built from TRBV5-4 and TRBJ2-5; 10 bases fit TRBD1. CDR3 length: 16 amino acids. Germline-derived CDR1 and CDR2 are SGHNT and YYREEE (reference sequence). Trimming removed 5 bases from V and 0 bases from J; junction bases left unmatched: 7. For the CDR3, the DNA is TGTGCCAGCAGTCCCCGGACAGGGGGTAACCAAGAGACCCAGTACTTC. Its protein is CASSPRTGGNQETQYF.

This clonotype was counted at least ten times. The chain combines TRBV28 with TRBJ1-2; TRBD1 aligns across 7 bases. With V trimmed by 3 bases and J by 2 bases, 0 bases remained unmatched. Germline lookup yields CDR1 MDHEN and CDR2 SYDVKM. CDR3 length: 13 residues. CDR3 amino acids: CASSLTGNYGYTF. The CDR3 DNA sequence: TGTGCCAGCAGTTTGACAGGGAACTATGGCTACACCTTC.

This clonotype was observed at least ten times. The chain employs TRBV7-2 and TRBJ1-3; D remains ambiguous. This CDR3 has 14 residues. The ends were cut back, 1 base at V and 4 bases at J, with 8 bases in the middle. From germline, CDR1 is SGHTA and CDR2 FQGNSA. This chain's CDR3 is CASSLVGSGNTIYF. The CDR3 bases are TGTGCCAGCAGCTTAGTTGGCTCGGGAAACACCATATATTTT. Full variable domain (outside the CDR3, taken from reference TRBV7-2 and TRBJ1-3): GAGVSQSPSNKVTEKGKDVELRCDPISGHTALYWYRQSLGQGLEFLIYFQGNSAPDKSGLPSDRFSAERTGGSVSTLTIQRTQQEDSAVYLCASSLVGSGNTIYFGEGSWLTVV.

This clonotype was counted ten times or more. This chain uses TRBV20-1 with TRBJ1-1; TRBD1 aligns across 7 bases. The germline V gene has CDR1 DFQATT and CDR2 SNEGSKA (reference sequence). The CDR3 contains 14 residues. With 2 bases clipped from V and 0 bases from J, the junction kept 3 bases outside the gene matches. The CDR3: CSARKGAVNTEAFF. The DNA for the CDR3 is TGCAGTGCTAGAAAGGGGGCGGTGAACACTGAAGCTTTCTTT.

The sample holds many counts of this clonotype. The chain links TRBV12-3 or TRBV12-4 to TRBJ2-2; D may be TRBD2 (5 bases). The length of the CDR3 is 14 residues. Trimming shortened V by 6 bases and J by 6 bases, and 14 bases separated the two germline ends. CDR3 sequence reads: CASSPRGTSGELFF. The CDR3 bases are TGTGCCAGCAGCCCCCGGGGAACGTCCGGGGAGCTGTTTTTT.

This clonotype was counted only a few times. This rearrangement joins TRBV28 to TRBJ1-1; D gene unclear. The CDR3 is made up of 12 amino acids. Per germline, CDR1 MDHEN and CDR2 SYDVKM. V lost 5 bases and J 6 bases, leaving 10 bases between the germline ends. For the CDR3, the DNA is TGTGCCAGCAGTCCCGGACGAGCTGAAGCTTTCTTT. This sequence encodes CASSPGRAEAFF.

This clonotype was observed at least ten times. The chain has TRBV7-9 and TRBJ1-2, with no clear D. The length of the CDR3 is 13 residues. The V gene's germline CDR1 is SEHNR and CDR2 FQNEAQ (reference sequence). With 1 base removed from V and 4 bases from J, the gap between germline ends came to 7 bases. This CDR3 is CASSLGFAYGYTF. As DNA, the CDR3 is TGTGCCAGCAGCTTAGGTTTCGCCTATGGCTACACCTTC.

This clonotype was seen many times. The V and J genes are TRBV3-1 and TRBJ2-7, with D unclear. The germline V gene encodes CDR1 LGHDT and CDR2 YNNKEL (reference sequence). CDR3 size: 14 residues. V lost 1 base and J 2 bases, leaving 9 bases between the germline ends. The CDR3 coding sequence is TGTGCCAGCAGCCAAGGGGGTGGAGCCTACGAGCAGTACTTC. It translates to CASSQGGGAYEQYF.